This TCR beta chain was identified in a study of glioma-infiltrating T cells after dendritic cell vaccination. On the study more broadly: Monocyte-derived dendritic cells, cultured 6 to 8 days with IL-4 and GM-CSF, were pulsed with autologous tumor lysate.

Study-wide findings and caveats: Longer survival after dendritic cell vaccination followed higher pretreatment TIL content.

As for this clone: Its target is not known.

Generated by immunoSEQ multiplex PCR, the TCRdb table keeps only in-frame clones and is missing some. The data hold 93,000 or so clones, with 80% to 90% observed a single time. V shed 5 bases and J shed 4 bases, with 14 bases lying between them. Germline CDR1 and CDR2: MGHRA and YSYEKL. The CDR3 has 14 residues. No glioblastoma patient carried an isocitrate dehydrogenase mutation. Before vaccination, two weeks after the third vaccination, and at progression, PBMC were collected. The source material was blood, sampled before dendritic cell vaccination. This TCR came from a human donor with glioblastoma. The V gene is TRBV4-1, the J gene TRBJ1-1; D ambiguous. CDR3 sequence: CASSDTGRVTEAFF. The CDR3 DNA is TGCGCCAGCAGCGATACCGGGAGGGTCACTGAAGCTTTCTTT.